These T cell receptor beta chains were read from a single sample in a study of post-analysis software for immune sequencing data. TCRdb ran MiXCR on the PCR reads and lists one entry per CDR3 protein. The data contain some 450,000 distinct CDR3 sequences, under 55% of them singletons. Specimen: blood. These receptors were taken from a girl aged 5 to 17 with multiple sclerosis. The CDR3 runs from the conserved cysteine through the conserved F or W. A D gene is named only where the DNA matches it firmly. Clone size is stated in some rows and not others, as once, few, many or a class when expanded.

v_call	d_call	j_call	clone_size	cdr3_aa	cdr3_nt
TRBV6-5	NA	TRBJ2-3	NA	CASSDINGAHDTQYF	TGTGCCAGCAGTGACATAAATGGGGCACATGATACGCAGTATTTT
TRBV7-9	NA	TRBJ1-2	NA	CASSSLDSGGDGYTF	TGTGCCAGCAGCTCTCTGGACTCGGGCGGGGATGGCTACACCTTC
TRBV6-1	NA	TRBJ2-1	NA	CASSGKSASSYNEQFF	TGTGCCAGCAGTGGTAAGAGTGCTAGCTCCTACAATGAGCAGTTCTTC
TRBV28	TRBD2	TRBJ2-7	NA	CASSPRLAGGPVDEQYF	TGTGCCAGCAGTCCTCGACTAGCGGGAGGGCCCGTAGACGAGCAGTACTTC
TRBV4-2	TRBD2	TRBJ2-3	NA	CASSQDGQDSGRVDTQYF	TGTGCCAGCAGCCAAGATGGGCAGGATAGCGGGAGAGTAGATACGCAGTATTTT
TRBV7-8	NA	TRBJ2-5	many	CASQGLETQYF	TGTGCCAGCCAGGGTTTGGAGACCCAGTACTTC
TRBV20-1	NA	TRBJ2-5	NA	CSAARGPETQYF	TGCAGTGCCGCTCGGGGGCCAGAGACCCAGTACTTC
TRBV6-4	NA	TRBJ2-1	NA	CASSGEEGYEQFF	TGTGCCAGCAGTGGAGAAGAGGGCTATGAGCAGTTCTTC
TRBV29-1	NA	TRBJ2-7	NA	CSVVGPQGSYKQYF	TGCAGCGTTGTTGGCCCCCAGGGGTCCTACAAGCAGTACTTC
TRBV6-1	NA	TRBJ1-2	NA	CASSAYSYGYTF	TGTGCCAGCAGCGCTTACAGCTATGGCTACACCTTC
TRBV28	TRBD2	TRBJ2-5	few	CASSSTSGRGEETQYF	TGTGCCAGCAGTTCGACTAGCGGGAGAGGGGAAGAGACCCAGTACTTC
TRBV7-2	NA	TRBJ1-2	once	CASSLEGLGYGYTF	TGTGCCAGCAGCTTAGAAGGGTTGGGCTATGGCTACACCTTC
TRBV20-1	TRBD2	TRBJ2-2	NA	CSARDGRAGDTGELFF	TGCAGTGCTAGAGATGGGCGAGCGGGGGACACCGGGGAGCTGTTTTTT
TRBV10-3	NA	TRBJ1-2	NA	CAISESHQAYGYTF	TGTGCCATCAGTGAGTCTCATCAGGCTTATGGCTACACCTTC
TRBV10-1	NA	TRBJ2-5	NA	CASSTGTTQYF	TGCGCCAGCAGTACGGGGACCACCCAGTACTTC
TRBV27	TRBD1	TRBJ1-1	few	CASRVDRVGTEAFF	TGTGCCAGCAGGGTGGACAGGGTGGGCACTGAAGCTTTCTTT
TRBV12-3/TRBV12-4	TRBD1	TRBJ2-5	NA	CASSFFHLDRGEETQYF	TGTGCCAGCAGTTTTTTTCACTTAGACAGGGGTGAAGAGACCCAGTACTTC
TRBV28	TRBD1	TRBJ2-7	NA	CASSFPPDRSTTYEQYF	TGTGCCAGCAGTTTCCCCCCGGACAGGTCGACTACCTACGAGCAGTACTTC
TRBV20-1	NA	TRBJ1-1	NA	CSAREGTNTEAFF	TGCAGTGCACGGGAAGGAACGAACACTGAAGCTTTCTTT
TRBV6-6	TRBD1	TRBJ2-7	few	CASSYPRQTGGAYEQYF	TGTGCCAGCAGTTACCCTCGCCAGACAGGGGGCGCATACGAGCAGTACTTC
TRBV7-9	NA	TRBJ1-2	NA	CASSPSPDPNYGYTF	TGTGCCAGCAGCCCATCCCCGGACCCTAACTATGGCTACACCTTC
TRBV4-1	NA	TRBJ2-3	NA	CASSQGLPYSTDTQYF	TGCGCCAGCAGCCAAGGACTTCCCTATAGCACAGATACGCAGTATTTT
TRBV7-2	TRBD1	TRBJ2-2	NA	CASSLEGTGTGELFF	TGTGCCAGCAGCTTAGAGGGGACAGGGACCGGGGAGCTGTTTTTT
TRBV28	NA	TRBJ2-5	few	CASSLPRSTLGTQYF	TGTGCCAGCAGTTTACCCCGCTCCACGCTGGGGACCCAGTACTTC
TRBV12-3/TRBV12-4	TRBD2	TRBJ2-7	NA	CASSFKTSGRDSYEQYF	TGTGCCAGCAGTTTTAAGACTAGCGGAAGGGACTCCTACGAGCAGTACTTC
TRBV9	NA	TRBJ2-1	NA	CASSVWDSLRVEQFF	TGTGCCAGCAGCGTTTGGGACTCACTCCGGGTTGAGCAGTTCTTC
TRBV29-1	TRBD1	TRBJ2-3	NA	CSVGQSLSTDTQYF	TGCAGCGTGGGACAGTCTCTCTCCACAGATACGCAGTATTTT
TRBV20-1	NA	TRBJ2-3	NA	CSARDMGEWDTQYF	TGCAGTGCTAGAGATATGGGAGAGTGGGATACGCAGTATTTT
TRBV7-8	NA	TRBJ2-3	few	CASSSLPWGTQYF	TGTGCCAGCAGCTCCCTACCATGGGGTACGCAGTATTTT
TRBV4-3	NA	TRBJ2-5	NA	CASSQAFGQSQETQYF	TGCGCCAGCAGCCAAGCCTTCGGACAGAGTCAAGAGACCCAGTACTTC
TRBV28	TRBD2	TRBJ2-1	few	CASSLLGGSANLHDEQFF	TGTGCCAGCAGTTTGCTAGGCGGGAGTGCAAATTTACATGATGAGCAGTTCTTC
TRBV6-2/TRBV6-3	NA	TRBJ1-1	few	CASSFAKLSTEAFF	TGTGCCAGCAGTTTCGCAAAGCTAAGCACTGAAGCTTTCTTT
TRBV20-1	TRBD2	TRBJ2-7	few	CSAPIVNGGSSEQYF	TGCAGTGCCCCCATCGTTAACGGCGGGAGTAGCGAGCAGTACTTC
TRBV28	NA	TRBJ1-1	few	CASSLGGHTEAFF	TGTGCCAGCAGTTTAGGGGGGCACACTGAAGCTTTCTTT
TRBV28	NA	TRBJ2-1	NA	CASSLAGTNEQFF	TGTGCCAGCAGTTTGGCCGGAACCAATGAGCAGTTCTTC
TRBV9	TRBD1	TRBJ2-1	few	CASSGGQQETQFF	TGTGCCAGCAGCGGGGGACAGCAAGAGACCCAGTTCTTC
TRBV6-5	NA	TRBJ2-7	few	CASRSGGRQSEQYF	TGTGCCAGCAGGTCCGGGGGAAGGCAGTCCGAGCAGTACTTC
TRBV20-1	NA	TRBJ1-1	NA	CSPKDTRGVTEAFF	TGCAGTCCAAAGGACACCCGAGGAGTCACTGAAGCTTTCTTT
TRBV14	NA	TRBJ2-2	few	CASSQADGELFF	TGTGCCAGCAGCCAAGCCGACGGGGAGCTGTTTTTT